There are a few counts of the clone carrying this T cell receptor (beta chain). Its antigen is unidentified. This CDR3 comprises 15 residues. Germline values: CDR1 SGHVS, CDR2 FQNEAQ. V was shortened by 1 base and J by 4 bases, with 13 bases between the two germline ends. The entry originates in a study of Graves' ophthalmopathy and Graves' hyperthyroidism. Background on the study: The collection of peripheral blood took place at initial diagnosis, before any treatment.

Those donors who had ophthalmopathy presented with moderate-to-severe activity, a CAS of ≥3, a NOSPECS of ≥4 and a duration under 3 months. Clinicians diagnosed using symptoms, serum thyroxine, TRAb, thyroid ultrasound and orbital computed tomography. Study-level points and caveats: A majority of expanded thyroid clonotypes exceeding 0.001 frequency were likewise present in blood.

RNA transcripts served as template for amplifying TCR beta CDR3 sequences. The first round was an RT-PCR with HTBI primers, and the second round was a multiplex PCR. TCRdb processed the multiplex PCR reads anew with MiXCR; each CDR3 protein has one entry. The sample holds hundreds of thousands of distinct CDR3 sequences, 45% to 55% seen once. Material for sequencing was peripheral blood. The J gene is TRBJ2-5, the V gene TRBV7-8; perhaps TRBD2 as D (7 bases). This TCR derives from an adult man with Graves' ophthalmopathy. DNA of the CDR3: TGTGCCAGCAGCTTAGGGGGGGGGCGGAGAGAGACCCAGTACTTC. Its protein product is CASSLGGGRRETQYF. Supplemented by reference TRBV7-8 and TRBJ2-5, the full variable domain reads GAGVSQSPRYKVAKRGQDVALRCDPISGHVSLFWYQQALGQGPEFLTYFQNEAQLDKSGLPSDRFFAERPEGSVSTLKIQRTQQEDSAVYLCASSLGGGRRETQYFGPGTRLLVL.